This TCR beta chain is drawn from a study of early T cells in non-severe SARS-CoV-2 infection. Individually, cDNA molecules had unique molecular identifiers attached to them. MiXCR, applied by TCRdb to the 5' RACE reads, yields one record per CDR3 protein. The data contain some 28,000 distinct CDR3 sequences, 9% to 10% of them singletons. This clonotype was detected only a few times. Relative to the germline gene, one junction end is altered; a read error may explain this. This CDR3 is 11 amino acids long. The germline V gene encodes CDR1 MNHEY and CDR2 SVGEGT. Sequencing input: whole blood. The sequence came from an adult who was a healthcare worker with PCR-confirmed SARS-CoV-2 infection or an uninfected control (not recorded which). This chain connects TRBV6-2 or TRBV6-3 to TRBJ2-7; 8 nucleotides align to TRBD1. Written as DNA, the CDR3 is TGTGCCAGCAGTGACTCCGGGACAGGACTCTTC. This encodes CASSDSGTGLF.